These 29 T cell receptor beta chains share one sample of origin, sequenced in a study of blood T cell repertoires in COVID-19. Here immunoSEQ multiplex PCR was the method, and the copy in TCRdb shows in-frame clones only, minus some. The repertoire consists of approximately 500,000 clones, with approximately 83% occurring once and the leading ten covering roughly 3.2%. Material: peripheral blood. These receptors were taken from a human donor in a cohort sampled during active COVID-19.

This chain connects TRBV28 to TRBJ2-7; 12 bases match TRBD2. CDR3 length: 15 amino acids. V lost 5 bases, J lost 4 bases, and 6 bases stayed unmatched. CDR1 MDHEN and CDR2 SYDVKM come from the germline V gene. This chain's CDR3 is CASSPTSGSLYEQYF. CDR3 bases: TGTGCCAGCAGTCCGACTAGCGGGAGTTTGTACGAGCAGTACTTC.

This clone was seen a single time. CDR3: CASSLAGVAGGRTQYF. In nucleotides, the CDR3 is TGCGCCAGCAGCTTGGCGGGGGTAGCGGGAGGGCGCACGCAGTATTTT. The J gene is TRBJ2-3, the V gene TRBV5-1; TRBD2 aligns across 11 bases. The CDR3 loop spans 16 amino acids. Germline V gene sequence: CDR1 SGHRS, CDR2 YFSETQ. Losses at the gene ends were 0 bases for V and 9 bases for J; bases not matched to a gene: 9.

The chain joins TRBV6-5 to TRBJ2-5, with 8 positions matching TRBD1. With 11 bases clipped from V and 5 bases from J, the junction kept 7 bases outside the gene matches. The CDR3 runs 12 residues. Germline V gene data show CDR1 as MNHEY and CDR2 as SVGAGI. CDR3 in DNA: TGTGCCCTCGGGGACAGGTCGGAGACCCAGTACTTC. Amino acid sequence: CALGDRSETQYF.

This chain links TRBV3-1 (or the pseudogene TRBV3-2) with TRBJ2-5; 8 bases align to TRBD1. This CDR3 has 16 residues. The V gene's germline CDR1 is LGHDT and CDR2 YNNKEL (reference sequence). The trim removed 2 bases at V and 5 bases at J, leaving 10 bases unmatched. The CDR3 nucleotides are TGTGCCAGCAGCCAAACGACAGGGGACGCAGGGGAGACCCAGTACTTC. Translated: CASSQTTGDAGETQYF.

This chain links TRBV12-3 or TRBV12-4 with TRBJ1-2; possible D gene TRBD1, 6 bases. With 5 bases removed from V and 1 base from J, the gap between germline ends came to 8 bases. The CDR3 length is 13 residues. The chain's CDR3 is CASSDRINYGYTF. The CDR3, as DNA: TGTGCCAGCAGTGACAGGATTAACTATGGCTACACCTTC.

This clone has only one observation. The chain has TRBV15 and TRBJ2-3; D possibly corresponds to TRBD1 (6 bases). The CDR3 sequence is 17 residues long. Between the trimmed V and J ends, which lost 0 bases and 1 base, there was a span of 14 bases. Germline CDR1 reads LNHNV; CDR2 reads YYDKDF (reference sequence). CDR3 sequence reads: CATSRESAGARTDTQYF. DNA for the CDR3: TGTGCCACCAGCAGAGAGTCAGCAGGGGCTCGCACAGATACGCAGTATTTT.

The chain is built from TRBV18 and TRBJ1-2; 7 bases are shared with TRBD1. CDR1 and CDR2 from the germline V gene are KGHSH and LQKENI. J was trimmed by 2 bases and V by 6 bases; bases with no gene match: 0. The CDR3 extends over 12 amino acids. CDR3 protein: CASSGQNYGYTF. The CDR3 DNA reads TGTGCCAGCTCGGGACAGAACTATGGCTACACCTTC. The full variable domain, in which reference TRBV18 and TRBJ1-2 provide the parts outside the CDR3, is NAGVMQNPRHLVRRRGQEARLRCSPMKGHSHVYWYRQLPEEGLKFMVYLQKENIIDESGMPKERFSAEFPKEGPSILRIQQVVRGDSAAYFCASSGQNYGYTFGSGTRLTVV.

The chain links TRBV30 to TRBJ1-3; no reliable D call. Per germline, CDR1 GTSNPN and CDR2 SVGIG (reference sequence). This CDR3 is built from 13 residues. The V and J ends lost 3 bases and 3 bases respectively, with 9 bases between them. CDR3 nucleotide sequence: TGTGCCTGGAGACGCGACATTGGAAACACCATATATTTT. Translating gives CAWRRDIGNTIYF. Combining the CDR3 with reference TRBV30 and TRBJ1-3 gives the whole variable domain SQTIHQWPATLVQPVGSPLSLECTVEGTSNPNLYWYRQAAGRGLQLLFYSVGIGQISSEVPQNLSASRPQDRQFILSSKKLLLSDSGFYLCAWRRDIGNTIYFGEGSWLTVV.

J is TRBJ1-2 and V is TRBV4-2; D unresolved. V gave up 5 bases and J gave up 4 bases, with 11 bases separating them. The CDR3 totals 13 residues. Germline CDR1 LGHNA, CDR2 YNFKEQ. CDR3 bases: TGTGCCAGCAGCGACACCTCTTTCTATGGCTACACCTTC. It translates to CASSDTSFYGYTF.

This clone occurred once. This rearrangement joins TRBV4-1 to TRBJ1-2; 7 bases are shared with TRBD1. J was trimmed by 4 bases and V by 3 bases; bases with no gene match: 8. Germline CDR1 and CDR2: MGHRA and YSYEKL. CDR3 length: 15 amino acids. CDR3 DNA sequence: TGCGCCAGCAGCCATTCCTTTGGGACAGCCTATGGCTACACCTTC. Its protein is CASSHSFGTAYGYTF.

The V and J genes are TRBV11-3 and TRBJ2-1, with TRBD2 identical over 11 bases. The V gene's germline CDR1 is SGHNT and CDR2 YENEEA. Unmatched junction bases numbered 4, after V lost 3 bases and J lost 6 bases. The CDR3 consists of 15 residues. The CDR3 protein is CASSLGSGRANEQFF. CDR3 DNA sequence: TGTGCCAGCAGCTTGGGTAGCGGGAGGGCCAATGAGCAGTTCTTC.

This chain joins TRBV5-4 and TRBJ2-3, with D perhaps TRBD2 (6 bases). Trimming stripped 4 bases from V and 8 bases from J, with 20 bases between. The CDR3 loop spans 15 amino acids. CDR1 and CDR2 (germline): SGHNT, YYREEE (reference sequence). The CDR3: CASSGGTFLGGTQYF. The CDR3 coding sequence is TGTGCCAGCAGCGGGGGGACCTTCCTGGGAGGTACGCAGTATTTT.

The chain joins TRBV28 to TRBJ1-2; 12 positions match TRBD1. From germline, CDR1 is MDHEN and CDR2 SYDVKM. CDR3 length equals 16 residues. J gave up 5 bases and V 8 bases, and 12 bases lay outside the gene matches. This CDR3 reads CASGGTGGVIGYGYTF. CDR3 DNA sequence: TGTGCCAGCGGGGGGACAGGGGGCGTGATTGGGTATGGCTACACCTTC.

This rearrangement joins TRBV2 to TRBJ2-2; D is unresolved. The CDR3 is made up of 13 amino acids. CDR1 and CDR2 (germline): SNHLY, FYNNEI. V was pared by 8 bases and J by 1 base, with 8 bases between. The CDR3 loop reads CASARQNTGELFF. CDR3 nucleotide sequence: TGTGCCAGCGCTCGACAGAACACCGGGGAGCTGTTTTTT.

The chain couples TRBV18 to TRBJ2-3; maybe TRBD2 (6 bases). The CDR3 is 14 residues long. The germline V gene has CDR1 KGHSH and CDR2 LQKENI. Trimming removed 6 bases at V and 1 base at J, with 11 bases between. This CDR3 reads CASSPGGGTDTQYF. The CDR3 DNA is TGTGCCAGCTCTCCCGGAGGGGGCACAGATACGCAGTATTTT.

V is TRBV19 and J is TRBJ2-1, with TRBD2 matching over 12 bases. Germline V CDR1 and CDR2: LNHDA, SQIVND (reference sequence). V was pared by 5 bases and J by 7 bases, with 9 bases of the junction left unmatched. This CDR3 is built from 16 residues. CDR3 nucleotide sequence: TGTGCCAGTAGTGCTCTACTAGCGGGAGGTGGGAATGAGCAGTTCTTC. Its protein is CASSALLAGGGNEQFF.

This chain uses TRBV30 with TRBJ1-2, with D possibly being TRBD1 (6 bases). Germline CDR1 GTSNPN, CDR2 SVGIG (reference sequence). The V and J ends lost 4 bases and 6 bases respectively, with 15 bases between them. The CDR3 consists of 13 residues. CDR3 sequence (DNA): TGTGCCTGGACACAGGGTTTCAAGGATGGCTACACCTTC. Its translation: CAWTQGFKDGYTF.

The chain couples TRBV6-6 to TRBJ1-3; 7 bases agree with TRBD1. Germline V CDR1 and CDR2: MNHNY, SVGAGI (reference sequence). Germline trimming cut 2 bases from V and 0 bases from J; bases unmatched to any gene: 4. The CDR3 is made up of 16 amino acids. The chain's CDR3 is CASSYPQGVSGNTIYF. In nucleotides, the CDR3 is TGTGCCAGCAGTTACCCCCAGGGGGTCTCTGGAAACACCATATATTTT.

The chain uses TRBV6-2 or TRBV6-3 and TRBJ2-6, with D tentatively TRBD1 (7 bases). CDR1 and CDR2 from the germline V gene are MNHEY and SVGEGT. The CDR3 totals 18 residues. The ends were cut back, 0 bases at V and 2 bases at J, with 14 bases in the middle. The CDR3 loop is CASSYSRQGGTGANVLTF. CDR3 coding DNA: TGTGCCAGCAGTTACTCGAGGCAGGGGGGAACTGGGGCCAACGTCCTGACTTTC.

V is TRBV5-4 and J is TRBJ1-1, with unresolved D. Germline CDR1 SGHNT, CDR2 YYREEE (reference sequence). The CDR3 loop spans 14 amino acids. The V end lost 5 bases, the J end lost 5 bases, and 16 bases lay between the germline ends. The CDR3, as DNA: TGTGCCAGCAGATCTTCCCTAGGGAGAACTGAAGCTTTCTTT. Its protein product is CASRSSLGRTEAFF.

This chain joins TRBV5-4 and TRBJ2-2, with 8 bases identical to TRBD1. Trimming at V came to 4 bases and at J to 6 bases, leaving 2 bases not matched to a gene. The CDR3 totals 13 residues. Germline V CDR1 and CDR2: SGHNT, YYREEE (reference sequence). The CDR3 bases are TGTGCCAGCAGCAAACAGGGGGCCGGGGAGCTGTTTTTT. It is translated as CASSKQGAGELFF.

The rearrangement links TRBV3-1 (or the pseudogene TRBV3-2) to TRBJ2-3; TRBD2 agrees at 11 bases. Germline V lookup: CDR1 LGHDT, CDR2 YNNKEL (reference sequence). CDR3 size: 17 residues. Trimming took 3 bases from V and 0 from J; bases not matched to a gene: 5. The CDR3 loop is CASSQLAGGPSTDTQYF. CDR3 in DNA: TGTGCCAGCAGCCAGCTAGCGGGAGGTCCTAGCACAGATACGCAGTATTTT.

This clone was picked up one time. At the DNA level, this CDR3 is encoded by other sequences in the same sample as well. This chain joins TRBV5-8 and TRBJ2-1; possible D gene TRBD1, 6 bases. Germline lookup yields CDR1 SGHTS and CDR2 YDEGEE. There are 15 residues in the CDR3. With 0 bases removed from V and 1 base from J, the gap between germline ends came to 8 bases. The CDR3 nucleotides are TGTGCCAGCAGCTTGGGCCAGGGGTCCTACAATGAGCAGTTCTTC. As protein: CASSLGQGSYNEQFF.

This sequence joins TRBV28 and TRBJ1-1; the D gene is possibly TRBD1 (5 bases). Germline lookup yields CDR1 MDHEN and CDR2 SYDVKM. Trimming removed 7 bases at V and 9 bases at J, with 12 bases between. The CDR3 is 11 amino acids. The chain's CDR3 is CASKGGVKAFF. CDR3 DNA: TGTGCCAGCAAGGGAGGGGTTAAAGCTTTCTTT.

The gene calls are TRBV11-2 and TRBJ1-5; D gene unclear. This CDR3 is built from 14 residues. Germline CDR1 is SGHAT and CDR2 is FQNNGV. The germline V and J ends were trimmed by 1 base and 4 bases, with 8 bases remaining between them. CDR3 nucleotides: TGTGCCAGCAGCTTAGTGGCCACAAATCAGCCCCAGCATTTT. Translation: CASSLVATNQPQHF.

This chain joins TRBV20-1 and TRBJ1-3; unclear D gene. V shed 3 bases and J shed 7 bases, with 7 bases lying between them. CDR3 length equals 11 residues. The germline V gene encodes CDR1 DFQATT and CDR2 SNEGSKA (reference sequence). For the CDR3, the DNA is TGCAGTGCTAGGGAGTGGAACACCATATATTTT. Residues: CSAREWNTIYF.

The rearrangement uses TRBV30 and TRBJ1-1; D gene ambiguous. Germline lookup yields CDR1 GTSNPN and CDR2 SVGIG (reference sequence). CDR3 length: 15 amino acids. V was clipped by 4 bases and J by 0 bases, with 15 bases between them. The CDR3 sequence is CAWIWKEALNTEAFF. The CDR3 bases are TGTGCCTGGATCTGGAAAGAGGCCCTGAACACTGAAGCTTTCTTT. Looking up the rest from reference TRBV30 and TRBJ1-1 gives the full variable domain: SQTIHQWPATLVQPVGSPLSLECTVEGTSNPNLYWYRQAAGRGLQLLFYSVGIGQISSEVPQNLSASRPQDRQFILSSKKLLLSDSGFYLCAWIWKEALNTEAFFGQGTRLTVV.

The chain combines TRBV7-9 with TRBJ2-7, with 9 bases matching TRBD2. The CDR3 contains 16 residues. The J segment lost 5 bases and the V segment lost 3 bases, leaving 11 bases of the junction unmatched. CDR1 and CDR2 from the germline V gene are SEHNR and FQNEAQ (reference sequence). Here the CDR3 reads CASSLGLAPDRDEQYF. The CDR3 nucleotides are TGTGCCAGCAGCTTGGGACTAGCACCAGATCGAGACGAGCAGTACTTC. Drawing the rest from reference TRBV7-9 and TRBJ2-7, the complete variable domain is DTGVSQNPRHKITKRGQNVTFRCDPISEHNRLYWYRQTLGQGPEFLTYFQNEAQLEKSRLLSDRFSAERPKGSFSTLEIQRTEQGDSAMYLCASSLGLAPDRDEQYFGPGTRLTVT.

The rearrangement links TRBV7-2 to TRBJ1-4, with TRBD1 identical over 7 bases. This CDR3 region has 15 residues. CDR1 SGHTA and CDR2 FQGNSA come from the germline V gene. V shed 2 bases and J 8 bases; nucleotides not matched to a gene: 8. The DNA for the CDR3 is TGTGCCAGCAGCTTAAAGGGGAGACAGGGCGAAAAACTGTTTTTT. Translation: CASSLKGRQGEKLFF.